The 19 T cell receptor beta chains reported below all come from one sample, sequenced in a study of early T cells in non-severe SARS-CoV-2 infection. TCRdb fed the 5' RACE reads into MiXCR, producing one record per CDR3 protein. The sample yields 50,000 to 60,000 distinct CDR3 sequences, about 10% seen once. The sequencing input was whole blood. These receptor sequences come from an adult who was a healthcare worker with PCR-confirmed SARS-CoV-2 infection or an uninfected control (not recorded which).

Regarding this clonotype: At one boundary the junction diverges from the germline segment, which might be a read error. The V gene is TRBV12-5, the J gene TRBJ1-2; no reliable D call. The V gene's germline CDR1 is LGHNT and CDR2 FRNRAP. This CDR3 region has 15 residues. CDR3 DNA: TGTACTAGTGGTTTGGTACTAGCAGCGAACTATGGCTACACCTTC. Encoded protein: CTSGLVLAANYGYTF.

This clonotype has a count of ten or more. The rearrangement uses TRBV4-2 and TRBJ1-1; D remains ambiguous. The CDR3 has 17 amino acids. Per the germline V gene, CDR1 is LGHNA and CDR2 is YNFKEQ. V gave up 5 bases and J gave up 1 base, with 20 bases separating them. The CDR3 nucleotides are TGTGCCAGCAGCATTCCAACGGTCTTCGCCGGGAACACTGAAGCTTTCTTT. This translates into CASSIPTVFAGNTEAFF.

This chain joins TRBV2 and TRBJ2-6; TRBD1 aligns across 9 bases. The junction had 4 bases not matched to a gene; V was cut back by 6 bases and J by 4 bases. CDR3 length: 15 residues. The germline CDR1 and CDR2 sequences are SNHLY and FYNNEI. The CDR3, as DNA: TGTGCCAGCAGCCGGGACAGGGCCGGGGCCAACGTCCTGACTTTC. Its protein is CASSRDRAGANVLTF.

This clonotype was seen a handful of times. V gene TRBV6-5 combines with J gene TRBJ2-1; 10 bases align to TRBD2. V shed 1 base, J shed 5 bases, and the junction held 2 bases outside the gene matches. The CDR3 extends over 15 amino acids. Germline-derived CDR1 and CDR2 are MNHEY and SVGAGI. The DNA for the CDR3 is TGTGCCAGCAGTTACTTTAGCGGGGGGCACAATGAGCAGTTCTTC. This gives the protein CASSYFSGGHNEQFF.

The rearrangement links TRBV29-1 to TRBJ2-5; no clear D. Trimming stripped 8 bases from V and 3 bases from J, with 16 bases between. CDR1 and CDR2 from the germline V gene are SQVTM and ANQGSEA. The CDR3 has 13 residues. The CDR3 reads CSTDLKFEETQYF. The CDR3, as DNA: TGCAGCACTGACCTCAAGTTCGAAGAGACCCAGTACTTC.

This clonotype came up a few times. The gene calls are TRBV30 and TRBJ1-2; TRBD1 might be the D (5 bases). Deletions cut 7 bases from V and 4 bases from J, with 13 bases between. The CDR3 runs 12 residues. The germline V gene encodes CDR1 GTSNPN and CDR2 SVGIG (reference sequence). Here the CDR3 reads CAYNRDAYGYTF. In DNA form, the CDR3 reads TGTGCCTACAACCGGGACGCCTATGGCTACACCTTC.

The V gene is TRBV5-5, the J gene TRBJ1-2; TRBD1 aligns across 9 bases. This CDR3 region has 14 residues. Unmatched junction bases numbered 3, after V lost 4 bases and J lost 2 bases. The germline CDR1 and CDR2 sequences are SGHKS and YYEKEE (reference sequence). CDR3 amino acids: CASSTGTGNYGYTF. The CDR3 DNA reads as TGTGCCAGCAGCACAGGGACAGGGAACTATGGCTACACCTTC.

This clonotype turned up a few times. This chain uses TRBV7-9 with TRBJ2-5, with 14 bases matching TRBD2. The CDR3 is 15 residues long. Germline lookup yields CDR1 SEHNR and CDR2 FQNEAQ (reference sequence). V trimming: 4 bases; J trimming: 3 bases; junction bases outside the gene matches: 1. The CDR3 is CASSSGLAGEETQYF. The CDR3 nucleotides read TGTGCCAGCAGCTCGGGACTAGCGGGGGAAGAGACCCAGTACTTC.

J is TRBJ2-1 and V is TRBV25-1; D is possibly TRBD1 (5 bases). The CDR3 runs to 12 residues. CDR1 and CDR2 from the germline V gene are MGHDK and SYGVNS. Trimming cost V 6 bases and J 4 bases, with 7 bases left between them. The CDR3 nucleotides are TGTGCCAGCAGACAGGATTACAATGAGCAGTTCTTC. Translating gives CASRQDYNEQFF. Looking up the rest from reference TRBV25-1 and TRBJ2-1 gives the full variable domain: EADIYQTPRYLVIGTGKKITLECSQTMGHDKMYWYQQDPGMELHLIHYSYGVNSTEKGDLSSESTVSRIRTEHFPLTLESARPSHTSQYLCASRQDYNEQFFGPGTRLTVL.

This clonotype was picked up many times. The genes are TRBV3-1 and TRBJ2-1, with a tentative D call TRBD1 (5 bases). The length of the CDR3 is 17 residues. V was pared by 4 bases and J by 4 bases, with 20 bases between. Germline loops: CDR1 LGHDT, CDR2 YNNKEL (reference sequence). The CDR3 sequence is CASSPQAQGVGYNEQFF. In nucleotides, the CDR3 is TGTGCCAGCAGCCCCCAAGCTCAAGGGGTGGGTTACAATGAGCAGTTCTTC.

The chain has TRBV2 and TRBJ1-2, with 7 positions matching TRBD1. The CDR3 has 15 residues. Germline CDR1 is SNHLY and CDR2 is FYNNEI. The ends lost 2 bases at V and 4 bases at J; junction bases unmatched: 7. DNA of the CDR3: TGTGCCAGCAGTGAATCCGAACAGGGGAGCTATGGCTACACCTTC. It translates to CASSESEQGSYGYTF.

This clonotype was observed a handful of times. The chain joins TRBV27 to TRBJ2-7; 7 bases map to TRBD1. The CDR3 totals 15 residues. Looked up from germline, CDR1 is MNHEY and CDR2 is SMNVEV (reference sequence). V trimming: 5 bases; J trimming: 0 bases; junction bases outside the gene matches: 7. CDR3 bases: TGTGCCAGCAGTCCGTCGGACAGGCCCTCCTACGAGCAGTACTTC. Amino acids: CASSPSDRPSYEQYF.

The chain combines TRBV12-3 or TRBV12-4 with TRBJ2-7; 7 bases are shared with TRBD1. J was trimmed by 3 bases and V by 6 bases; bases with no gene match: 8. This CDR3 is built from 14 residues. The DNA for the CDR3 is TGTGCCAGCAGACCGACAGGGACCCGCTACGAGCAGTACTTC. This gives the protein CASRPTGTRYEQYF.

The CDR3 spells CSARVRDRDYNEQFF. The DNA of the CDR3 is TGCAGTGCTAGAGTTAGGGACAGGGACTACAATGAGCAGTTCTTC. The rearrangement links TRBV20-1 to TRBJ2-1, with 9 bases fitting TRBD1. Germline CDR1 reads DFQATT; CDR2 reads SNEGSKA (reference sequence). V was clipped by 1 base and J by 3 bases; unmatched bases: 4. CDR3 length: 15 residues.

This clonotype showed up just a few times. The chain is built from TRBV19 and TRBJ2-1; D may correspond to TRBD1 or TRBD2 (6 bases each). The CDR3 contains 13 residues. Germline CDR1 reads LNHDA; CDR2 reads SQIVND (reference sequence). V was shortened by 7 bases and J by 8 bases, with 15 bases between the two germline ends. In nucleotides, the CDR3 is TGTGCCAGTAAAAGGGGGGCGACGGATGAGCAGTTCTTC. This translates into CASKRGATDEQFF.

Ten or more counts support this clonotype. CDR3 sequence (DNA): TGTGCCAGCAGCTTAGAACCTAGCCCGGGTCAAGAGACCCAGTACTTC. Amino acids: CASSLEPSPGQETQYF. The chain is built from TRBV11-2 and TRBJ2-5; the D gene is possibly TRBD2 (5 bases). This CDR3 spans 16 amino acids. Trimming cost V 0 bases and J 2 bases, with 13 bases left between them. In germline, CDR1 is SGHAT, CDR2 FQNNGV.

There are many counts of this clonotype. The J gene is TRBJ2-5, the V gene TRBV6-4, with D uncertain. The ends were cut back, 4 bases at V and 0 bases at J, with 9 bases in the middle. The CDR3 length is 14 residues. The germline gives CDR1 MRHNA, CDR2 SNTAGT. In nucleotides, the CDR3 is TGTGCCAGCAGTGTCTTGAAATACCAAGAGACCCAGTACTTC. Translated: CASSVLKYQETQYF.

The table lists this clonotype with many counts. The chain carries TRBV11-2 and TRBJ1-1, with D unclear. The CDR3 runs 14 residues. Germline V gene data show CDR1 as SGHAT and CDR2 as FQNNGV. V dropped 3 bases and J dropped 1 base, with 9 bases sitting between them. The CDR3 sequence is CASSLDAKNTEAFF. Here the CDR3 DNA reads TGTGCCAGCAGCTTGGACGCCAAGAACACTGAAGCTTTCTTT.

This clonotype was detected a few times. The CDR3 spells CAWSGTGFSYEQYF. In DNA, the CDR3 is TGTGCCTGGTCCGGGACAGGGTTTTCCTACGAGCAGTACTTC. The J gene is TRBJ2-7, the V gene TRBV30; TRBD1 matches at 9 bases. V shed 5 bases, J shed 1 base, and the junction held 6 bases outside the gene matches. Germline CDR1 is GTSNPN and CDR2 is SVGIG (reference sequence). CDR3 length: 14 amino acids. Complete variable domain (other parts from reference TRBV30 and TRBJ2-7): SQTIHQWPATLVQPVGSPLSLECTVEGTSNPNLYWYRQAAGRGLQLLFYSVGIGQISSEVPQNLSASRPQDRQFILSSKKLLLSDSGFYLCAWSGTGFSYEQYFGPGTRLTVT.